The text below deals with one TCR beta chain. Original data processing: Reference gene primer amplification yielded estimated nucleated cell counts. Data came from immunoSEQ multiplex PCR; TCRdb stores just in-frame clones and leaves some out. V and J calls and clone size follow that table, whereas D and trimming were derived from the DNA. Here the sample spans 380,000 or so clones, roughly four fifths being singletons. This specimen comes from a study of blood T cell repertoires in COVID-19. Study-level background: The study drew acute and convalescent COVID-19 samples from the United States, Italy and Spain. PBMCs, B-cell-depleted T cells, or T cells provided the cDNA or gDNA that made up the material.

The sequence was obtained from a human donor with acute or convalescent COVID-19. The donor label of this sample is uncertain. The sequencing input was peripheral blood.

Here the CDR3 reads CASRQRGGRGELFF. In DNA, the CDR3 is TGTGCCAGCAGGCAGCGGGGGGGCAGAGGGGAGCTGTTTTTT. The chain has TRBV27 and TRBJ2-2; TRBD2 aligns across 10 bases. CDR1 is MNHEY and CDR2 is SMNVEV in the germline V gene (reference sequence). V lost 6 bases, J lost 8 bases, and 6 bases stayed unmatched. CDR3 length: 14 residues.